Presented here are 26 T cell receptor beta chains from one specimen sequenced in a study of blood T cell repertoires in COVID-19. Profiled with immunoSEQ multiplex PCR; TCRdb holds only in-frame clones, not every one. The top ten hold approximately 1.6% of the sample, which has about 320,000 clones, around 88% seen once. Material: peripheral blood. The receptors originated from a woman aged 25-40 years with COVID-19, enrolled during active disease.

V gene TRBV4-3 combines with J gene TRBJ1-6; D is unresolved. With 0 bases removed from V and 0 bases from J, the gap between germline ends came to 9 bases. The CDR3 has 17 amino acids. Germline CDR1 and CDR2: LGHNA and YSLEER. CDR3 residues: CASSQDPAGSYNSPLHF. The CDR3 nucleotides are TGCGCCAGCAGCCAAGACCCGGCGGGCTCCTATAATTCACCCCTCCACTTT.

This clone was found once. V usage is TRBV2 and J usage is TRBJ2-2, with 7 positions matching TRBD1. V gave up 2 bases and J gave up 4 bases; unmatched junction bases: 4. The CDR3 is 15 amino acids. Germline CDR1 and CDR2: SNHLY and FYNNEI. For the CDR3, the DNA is TGTGCCAGCAGTGAATTGAGGGGGCTCACCGGGGAGCTGTTTTTT. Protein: CASSELRGLTGELFF.

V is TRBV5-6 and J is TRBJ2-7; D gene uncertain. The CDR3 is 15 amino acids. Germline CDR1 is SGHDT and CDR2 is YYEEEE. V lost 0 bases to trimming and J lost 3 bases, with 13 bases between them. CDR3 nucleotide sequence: TGTGCCAGCAGCTTGGCGGCAGCTAGAAACTACGAGCAGTACGTC. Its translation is CASSLAAARNYEQYV.

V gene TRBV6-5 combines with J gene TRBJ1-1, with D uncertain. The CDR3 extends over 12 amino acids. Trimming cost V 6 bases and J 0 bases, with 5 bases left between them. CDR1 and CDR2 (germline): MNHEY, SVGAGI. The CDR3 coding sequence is TGTGCCAGCAGAACGGTGAACACTGAAGCTTTCTTT. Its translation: CASRTVNTEAFF.

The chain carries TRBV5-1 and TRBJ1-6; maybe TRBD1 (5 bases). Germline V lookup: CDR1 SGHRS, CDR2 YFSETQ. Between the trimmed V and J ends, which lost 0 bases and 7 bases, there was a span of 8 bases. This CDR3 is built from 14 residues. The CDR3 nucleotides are TGCGCCAGCAGCTTGGCCCGGGGGAATTCACCCCTCCACTTT. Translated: CASSLARGNSPLHF.

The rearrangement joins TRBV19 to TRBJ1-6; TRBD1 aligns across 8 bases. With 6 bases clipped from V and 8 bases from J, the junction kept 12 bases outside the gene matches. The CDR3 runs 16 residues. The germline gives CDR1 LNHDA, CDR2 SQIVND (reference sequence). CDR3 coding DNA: TGTGCCAGTAGGACCACCCTCCAGGGGGCCCATTCACCCCTCCACTTT. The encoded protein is CASRTTLQGAHSPLHF.

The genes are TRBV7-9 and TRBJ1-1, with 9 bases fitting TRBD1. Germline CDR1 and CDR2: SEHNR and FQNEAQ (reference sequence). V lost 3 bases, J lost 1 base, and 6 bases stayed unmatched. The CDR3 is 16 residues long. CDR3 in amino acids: CASSLIQGAGNTEAFF. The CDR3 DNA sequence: TGTGCCAGCAGCTTGATACAGGGGGCAGGGAACACTGAAGCTTTCTTT.

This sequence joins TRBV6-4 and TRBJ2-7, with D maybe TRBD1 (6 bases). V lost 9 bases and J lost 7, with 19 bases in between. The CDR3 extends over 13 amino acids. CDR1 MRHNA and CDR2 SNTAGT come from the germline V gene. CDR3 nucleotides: TGTGCCAGACCGACAGGAGCGATTGGGGAGCAGTACGTC. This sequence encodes CARPTGAIGEQYV.

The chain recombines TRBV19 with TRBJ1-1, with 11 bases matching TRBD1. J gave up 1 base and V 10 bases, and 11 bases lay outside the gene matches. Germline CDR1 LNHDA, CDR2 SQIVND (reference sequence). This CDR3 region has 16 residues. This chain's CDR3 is CATLRRTGGANTEAFF. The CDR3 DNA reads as TGTGCCACCCTGAGGCGGACAGGGGGCGCGAACACTGAAGCTTTCTTT. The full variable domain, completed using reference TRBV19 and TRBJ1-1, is DGGITQSPKYLFRKEGQNVTLSCEQNLNHDAMYWYRQDPGQGLRLIYYSQIVNDFQKGDIAEGYSVSREKKESFPLTVTSAQKNPTAFYLCATLRRTGGANTEAFFGQGTRLTVV.

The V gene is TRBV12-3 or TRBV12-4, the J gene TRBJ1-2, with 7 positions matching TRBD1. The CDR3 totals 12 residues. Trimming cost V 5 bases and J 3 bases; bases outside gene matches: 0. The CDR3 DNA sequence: TGTGCCAGCAGTACAGGGGACTATGGCTACACCTTC. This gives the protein CASSTGDYGYTF.

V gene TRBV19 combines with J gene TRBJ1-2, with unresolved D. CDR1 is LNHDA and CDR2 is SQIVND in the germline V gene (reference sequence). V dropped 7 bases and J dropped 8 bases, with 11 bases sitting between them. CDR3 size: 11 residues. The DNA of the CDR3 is TGTGCCAGTACCGCGGCCGGGGGCTACACCTTC. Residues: CASTAAGGYTF.

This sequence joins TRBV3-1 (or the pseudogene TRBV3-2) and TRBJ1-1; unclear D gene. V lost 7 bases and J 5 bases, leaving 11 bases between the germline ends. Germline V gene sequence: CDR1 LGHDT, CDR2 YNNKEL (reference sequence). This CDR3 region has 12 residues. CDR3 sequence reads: CASKSLETEAFF. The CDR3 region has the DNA TGTGCCAGCAAATCGTTGGAGACTGAAGCTTTCTTT.

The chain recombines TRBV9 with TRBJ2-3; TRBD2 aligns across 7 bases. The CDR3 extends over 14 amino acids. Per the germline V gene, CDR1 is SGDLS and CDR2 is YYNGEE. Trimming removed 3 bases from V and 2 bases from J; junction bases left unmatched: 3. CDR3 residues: CASSGEGNTDTQYF. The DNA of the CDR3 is TGTGCCAGCAGCGGGGAGGGCAACACAGATACGCAGTATTTT.

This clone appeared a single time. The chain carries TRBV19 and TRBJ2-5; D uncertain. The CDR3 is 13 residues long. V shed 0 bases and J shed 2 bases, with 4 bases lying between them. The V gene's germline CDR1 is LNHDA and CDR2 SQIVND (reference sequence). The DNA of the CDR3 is TGTGCCAGTAGTATAGACTTACAAGAGACCCAGTACTTC. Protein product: CASSIDLQETQYF.

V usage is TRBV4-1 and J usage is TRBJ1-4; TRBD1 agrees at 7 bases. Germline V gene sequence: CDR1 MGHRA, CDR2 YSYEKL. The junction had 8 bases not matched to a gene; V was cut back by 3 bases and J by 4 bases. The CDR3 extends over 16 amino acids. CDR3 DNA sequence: TGCGCCAGCAGCCAGGGGACGACAGGGTATAATGAAAAACTGTTTTTT. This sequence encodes CASSQGTTGYNEKLFF.

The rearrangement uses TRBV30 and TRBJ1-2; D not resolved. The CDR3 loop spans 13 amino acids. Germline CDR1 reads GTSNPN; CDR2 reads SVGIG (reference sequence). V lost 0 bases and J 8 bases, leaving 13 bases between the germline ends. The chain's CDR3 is CAWSVGSGGGYTF. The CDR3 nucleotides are TGTGCCTGGAGTGTTGGGTCGGGAGGCGGCTACACCTTC.

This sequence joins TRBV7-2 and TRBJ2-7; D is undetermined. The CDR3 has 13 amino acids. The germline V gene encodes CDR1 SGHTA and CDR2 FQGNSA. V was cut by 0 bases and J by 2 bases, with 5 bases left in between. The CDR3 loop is CASSLASPYEQYF. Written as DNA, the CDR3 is TGTGCCAGCAGCTTAGCGAGTCCCTACGAGCAGTACTTC.

The CDR3 loop is CASSPGDYSPLHF. CDR3 nucleotide sequence: TGTGCCAGCAGTCCGGGGGATTATTCACCCCTCCACTTT. This rearrangement joins TRBV27 to TRBJ1-6, with a tentative D call TRBD1 (5 bases). Deletions cut 5 bases from V and 8 bases from J, with 10 bases between. The CDR3 spans 13 residues. The germline V gene has CDR1 MNHEY and CDR2 SMNVEV (reference sequence).

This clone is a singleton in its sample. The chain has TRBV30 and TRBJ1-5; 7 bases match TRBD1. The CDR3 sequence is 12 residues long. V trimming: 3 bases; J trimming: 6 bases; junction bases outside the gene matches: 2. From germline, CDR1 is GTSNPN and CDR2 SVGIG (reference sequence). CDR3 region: CAWSPGGQPQHF. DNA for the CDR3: TGTGCCTGGAGCCCAGGGGGTCAGCCCCAGCATTTT.

The CDR3 DNA reads as TGCAGCGACCGACAGGGGGATGGCTACACCTTC. Protein product: CSDRQGDGYTF. This chain joins TRBV29-1 and TRBJ1-2; 9 nucleotides agree with TRBD1. Germline V gives CDR1 SQVTM, CDR2 ANQGSEA. This CDR3 region has 11 residues. J gave up 6 bases and V 7 bases, and 3 bases lay outside the gene matches.

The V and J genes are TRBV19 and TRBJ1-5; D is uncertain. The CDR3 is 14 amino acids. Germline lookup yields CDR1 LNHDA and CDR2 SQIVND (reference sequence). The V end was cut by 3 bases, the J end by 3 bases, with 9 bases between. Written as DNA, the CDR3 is TGTGCCAGTAGTATCCCCAGAAACAATCAGCCCCAGCATTTT. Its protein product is CASSIPRNNQPQHF.

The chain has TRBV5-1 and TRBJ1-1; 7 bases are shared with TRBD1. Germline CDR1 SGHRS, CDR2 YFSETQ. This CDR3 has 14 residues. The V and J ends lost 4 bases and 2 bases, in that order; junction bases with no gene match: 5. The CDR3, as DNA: TGCGCCAGCAGCCCGGGACAGACTAACACTGAAGCTTTCTTT. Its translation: CASSPGQTNTEAFF.

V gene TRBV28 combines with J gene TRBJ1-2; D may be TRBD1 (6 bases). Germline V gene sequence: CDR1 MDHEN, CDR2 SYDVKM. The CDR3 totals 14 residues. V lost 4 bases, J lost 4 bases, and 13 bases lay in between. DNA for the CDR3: TGTGCCAGCAGTTCAGGCGGACAGATCTATGGCTACACCTTC. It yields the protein CASSSGGQIYGYTF.

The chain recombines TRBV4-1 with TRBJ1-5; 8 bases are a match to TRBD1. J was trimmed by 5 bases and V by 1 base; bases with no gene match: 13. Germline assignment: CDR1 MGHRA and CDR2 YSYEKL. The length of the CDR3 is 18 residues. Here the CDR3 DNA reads TGCGCCAGCAGCCAAGGACTGGCTGCAGGGGGCGCTTATCAGCCCCAGCATTTT. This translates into CASSQGLAAGGAYQPQHF.

CDR3: CASRGLGTEAFF. The CDR3 nucleotides read TGTGCCAGCAGGGGACTAGGGACTGAAGCTTTCTTT. The chain employs TRBV11-3 and TRBJ1-1; D may be TRBD1 (5 bases). The CDR3 runs 12 residues. V lost 6 bases and J lost 5, with 10 bases in between. CDR1 and CDR2 from the germline V gene are SGHNT and YENEEA.

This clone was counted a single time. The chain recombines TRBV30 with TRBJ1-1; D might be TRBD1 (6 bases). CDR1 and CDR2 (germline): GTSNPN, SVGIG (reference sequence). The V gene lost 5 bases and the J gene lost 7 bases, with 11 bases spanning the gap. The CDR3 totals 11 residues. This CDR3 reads CAWGTRGEAFF. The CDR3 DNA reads TGTGCCTGGGGGACAAGGGGTGAAGCTTTCTTT.